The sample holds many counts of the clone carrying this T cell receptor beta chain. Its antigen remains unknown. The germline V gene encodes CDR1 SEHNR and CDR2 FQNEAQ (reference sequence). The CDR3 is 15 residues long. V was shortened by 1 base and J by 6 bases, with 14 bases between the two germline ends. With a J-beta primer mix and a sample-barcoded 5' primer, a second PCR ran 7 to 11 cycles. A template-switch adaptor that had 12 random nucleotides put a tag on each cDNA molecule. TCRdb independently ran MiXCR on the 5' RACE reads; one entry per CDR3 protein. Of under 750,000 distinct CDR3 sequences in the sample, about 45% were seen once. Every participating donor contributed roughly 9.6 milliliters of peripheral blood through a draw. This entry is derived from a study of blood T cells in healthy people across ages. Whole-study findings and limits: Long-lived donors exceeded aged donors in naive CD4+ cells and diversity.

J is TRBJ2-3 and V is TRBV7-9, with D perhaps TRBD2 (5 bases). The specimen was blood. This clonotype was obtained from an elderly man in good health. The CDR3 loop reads CASSLVGKPPDTQYF. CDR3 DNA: TGTGCCAGCAGCTTAGTCGGGAAACCCCCTGATACGCAGTATTTT.